This TCR beta chain was documented in a study of blood T cell repertoires in COVID-19. In the study overall: Acute and convalescent COVID-19 samples came from the United States, Italy and Spain. PBMCs, B-cell-depleted T cells, or T cells were the source of the cDNA or gDNA that made up the material.

Original analysis: Reference gene primer amplification in the assay estimated nucleated cell counts. Produced via immunoSEQ multiplex PCR; TCRdb's table is partial and in-frame only. That table is the source of V, J and clone size, and D and trimming were worked out from the DNA. The data contain about 130,000 clones, approximately 80% of them singletons. This clone came up once. The TCR was taken from a man between 70 and 80 years old with acute or convalescent COVID-19. Specimen: peripheral blood.

In nucleotides, the CDR3 is TGTGCCAGCAGCTTCCAGGCTCATAATAATTCACCCCTCCACTTT. Amino acid sequence: CASSFQAHNNSPLHF. This chain uses TRBV7-9 with TRBJ1-6; unclear D gene. This CDR3 contains 15 residues. Germline values: CDR1 SEHNR, CDR2 FQNEAQ (reference sequence). V was clipped by 3 bases and J by 5 bases, with 11 bases between them.